The rows below give T cell receptor beta chains drawn from one sample of a study of blood T cell repertoires in COVID-19. The method was immunoSEQ multiplex PCR; TCRdb's version includes in-frame clones alone and lacks a portion of them. Of approximately 100,000 clones in the sample, more than 90% were seen once. What was sequenced was peripheral blood. These receptors all come from a man in his 70s with acute or convalescent COVID-19. CDR3s include the opening cysteine and the closing phenylalanine or tryptophan. A D gene is named only where the DNA matches it firmly. Expanded clones get a size class; other rows say once, few or many, or leave the size out.

D,size,V,J,DNA,CDR3
TRBD2,NA,TRBV18,TRBJ2-3,TGTGCCAGCTCCCCGAGGGTAGCGGGCAACACAGATACGCAGTATTTT,CASSPRVAGNTDTQYF
NA,once,TRBV19,TRBJ1-2,TGTGCCAGTAGTATGAAGAACAGGATGGGGACACATAACTATGGCTACACCTTC,CASSMKNRMGTHNYGYTF
NA,NA,TRBV6-1,TRBJ1-3,TGTGCCAGCAGTGAGACAGGTGGAAACACCATATATTTT,CASSETGGNTIYF
NA,NA,TRBV5-1,TRBJ2-1,TGCGCCAGCAGCTTGGCCGGGGGATCCAATGAGCAGTTCTTC,CASSLAGGSNEQFF
NA,NA,TRBV9,TRBJ1-1,TGTGCCAGCAGCCCCCTGACAGGTTCGGACACTGAAGCTTTCTTT,CASSPLTGSDTEAFF
NA,NA,TRBV28,TRBJ1-6,TGTGCCAGCAGTCCCCCCGCGCTTTCACCCCTCCACTTT,CASSPPALSPLHF
TRBD2,NA,TRBV4-1,TRBJ2-1,TGCGCCAGCAGCCAAGAGGGACTAGCGGGGCTCAATGAGCAGTTCTTC,CASSQEGLAGLNEQFF
NA,NA,TRBV7-2,TRBJ2-3,TGTGCCAGCAGCTTATCCGGGGGCACAGATACGCAGTATTTT,CASSLSGGTDTQYF
NA,NA,TRBV7-3,TRBJ1-1,TGTGCCAGCAGCTTAAGTGCAGGTAGCACTGAAGCTTTCTTT,CASSLSAGSTEAFF
TRBD2,NA,TRBV5-6,TRBJ2-7,TGTGCCAGCAGCACCGGGACTAGCGTCTACGAGCAGTACTTC,CASSTGTSVYEQYF
TRBD1,NA,TRBV6-5,TRBJ1-4,TGTGCCAGCGGCCGACAGGGGTTAGGAAATGAAAAACTGTTTTTT,CASGRQGLGNEKLFF
NA,NA,TRBV11-1,TRBJ1-1,TGTGCCAGCAGCTTCAACCGGGCAGGACAGAACACTGAAGCTTTCTTT,CASSFNRAGQNTEAFF
TRBD1,NA,TRBV10-3,TRBJ1-2,TGTGCCATCAGTGCCACACCAATCGGGACAGGGGTAATGGACTATGGCTACACCTTC,CAISATPIGTGVMDYGYTF
TRBD2,NA,TRBV3-1/TRBV3-2,TRBJ2-3,TGTGCCAGCAGCCAAGATAGCGCTAGCGGGACATATACGCAGTATTTT,CASSQDSASGTYTQYF
NA,NA,TRBV7-9,TRBJ1-5,TGTGCCAGCAGCCTGAGTGGGGCGAATGGGCCCCAGCATTTT,CASSLSGANGPQHF
NA,NA,TRBV6-2/TRBV6-3,TRBJ2-7,TGTGCCAGCAGTTACATTCCCCTGGAGCAGTACTTC,CASSYIPLEQYF
TRBD1,NA,TRBV29-1,TRBJ2-3,TGCAGCGTTGAAATAACGGGACAGGGCACAGATACGCAGTATTTT,CSVEITGQGTDTQYF
NA,NA,TRBV18,TRBJ2-7,TGTGCCAGCTCTCAACTCGCGGGGCCTCTTAGCGAGCAGTACTTC,CASSQLAGPLSEQYF
NA,NA,TRBV6-8,TRBJ2-6,TGTGCCCCCGAGGGGCGGGAACGCAACGGGGCCAACGTCCTGACTTTC,CAPEGRERNGANVLTF
NA,NA,TRBV7-8,TRBJ1-5,TGTGCCAGCAGCTTATCCCCCCTATCTAATCAGCCCCAGCATTTT,CASSLSPLSNQPQHF
NA,NA,TRBV3-1/TRBV3-2,TRBJ1-5,TGTGCCAGCAGCCAAGATGTATCGTCGGGGGTTCAGCCCCAGCATTTT,CASSQDVSSGVQPQHF
NA,NA,TRBV29-1,TRBJ2-1,TGCAGCGTTGAGTGGGAGTCCTCCTATTACAATGAGCAGTTCTTC,CSVEWESSYYNEQFF
TRBD1,NA,TRBV5-4,TRBJ1-6,TGTGCCAGCAGCCCGGGACAGGCCAATTCACCCCTCCACTTT,CASSPGQANSPLHF
TRBD1,NA,TRBV7-2,TRBJ2-7,TGTGCCAGCAGCTTAGGCGGGACAGGGGTCTACGAGCAGTACTTC,CASSLGGTGVYEQYF
TRBD1,NA,TRBV9,TRBJ1-2,TGTGCCAGCAGCGTTGGACAGGGAGGCTATGGCTACACCTTC,CASSVGQGGYGYTF
NA,NA,TRBV4-1,TRBJ2-1,TGCGCCAGCAGCCAAGATTTACAGGGTTGGAATGAGCAGTTCTTC,CASSQDLQGWNEQFF
TRBD1,NA,TRBV18,TRBJ2-2,TGTGCCAGCTCACCAAACAGGGGGCTCGGGGCCGGGGAGCTGTTTTTT,CASSPNRGLGAGELFF
NA,few,TRBV4-3,TRBJ1-1,TGCGCCAGCAGCCAAGCCAGAGGGCACCTGAACACTGAAGCTTTCTTT,CASSQARGHLNTEAFF
NA,NA,TRBV12-3/TRBV12-4,TRBJ1-5,TGTGCCAGCAGCCCGACAGAGCCTCAGCCCCAGCATTTT,CASSPTEPQPQHF
TRBD1,NA,TRBV2,TRBJ1-5,TGTGCCAGCAGTGATGGTACAGGGGGCAAGGGTCAGCCCCAGCATTTT,CASSDGTGGKGQPQHF
NA,once,TRBV5-8,TRBJ1-2,TGTGCCAGCAGATTGAGGCTCCGGAGTGGCTACACCTTC,CASRLRLRSGYTF
NA,NA,TRBV6-5,TRBJ2-3,TGTGCCAGCAGTTACTCACAGGTTAGAGATACGCAGTATTTT,CASSYSQVRDTQYF
TRBD2,NA,TRBV27,TRBJ2-7,TGTGCCAGCAGACTAGCGGGAGGTCGAGTCTACGAGCAGTACTTC,CASRLAGGRVYEQYF
NA,NA,TRBV13,TRBJ2-1,TGTGCCAGCAGCGACGGACAGCGCTACAATGAGCAGTTCTTC,CASSDGQRYNEQFF
NA,NA,TRBV28,TRBJ2-5,TGTGCCAGCAGTTTAGCCCGCACAGGTCTTGAGACCCAGTACTTC,CASSLARTGLETQYF
NA,NA,TRBV20-1,TRBJ1-4,TGCAGTGCTAGATCGGAGGGAAAACTGTTTTTT,CSARSEGKLFF
NA,NA,TRBV11-3,TRBJ2-1,TGTGCCAGCAGCTTAGGGGGGCAAAGCTCCTACAATGAGCAGTTCTTC,CASSLGGQSSYNEQFF